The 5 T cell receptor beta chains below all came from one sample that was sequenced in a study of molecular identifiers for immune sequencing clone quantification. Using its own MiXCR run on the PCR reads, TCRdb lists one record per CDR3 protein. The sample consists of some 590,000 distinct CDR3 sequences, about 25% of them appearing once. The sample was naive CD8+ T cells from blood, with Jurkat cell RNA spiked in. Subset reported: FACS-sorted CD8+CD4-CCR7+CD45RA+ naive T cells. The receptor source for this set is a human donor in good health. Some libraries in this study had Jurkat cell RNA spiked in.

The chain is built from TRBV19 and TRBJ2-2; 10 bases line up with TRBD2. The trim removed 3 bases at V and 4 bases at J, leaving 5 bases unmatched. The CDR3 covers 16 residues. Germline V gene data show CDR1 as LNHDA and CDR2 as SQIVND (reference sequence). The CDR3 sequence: CASSILGTSATGELFF. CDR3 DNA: TGTGCCAGTAGTATTTTAGGGACTAGCGCCACCGGGGAGCTGTTTTTT.

CDR3 residues: CASGLEGFASNQPQHF. CDR3 coding DNA: TGTGCTAGTGGTTTGGAAGGTTTTGCTAGCAATCAGCCCCAGCATTTT. The J gene is TRBJ1-5, the V gene TRBV12-5; D uncertain. The CDR3 runs 16 residues. Per the germline V gene, CDR1 is LGHNT and CDR2 is FRNRAP. The V and J ends lost 1 base and 0 bases respectively, with 10 bases between them.

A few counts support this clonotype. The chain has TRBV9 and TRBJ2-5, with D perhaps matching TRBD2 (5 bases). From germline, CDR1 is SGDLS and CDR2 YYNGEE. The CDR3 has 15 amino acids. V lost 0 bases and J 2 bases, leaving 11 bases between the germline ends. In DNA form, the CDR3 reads TGTGCCAGCAGCGTAGGGGGAGCCACACAAGAGACCCAGTACTTC. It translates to CASSVGGATQETQYF.

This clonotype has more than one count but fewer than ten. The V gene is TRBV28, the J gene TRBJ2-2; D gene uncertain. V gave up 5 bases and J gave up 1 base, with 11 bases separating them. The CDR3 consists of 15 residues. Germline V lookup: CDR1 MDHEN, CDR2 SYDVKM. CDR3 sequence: CASSRGLVNTGELFF. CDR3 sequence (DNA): TGTGCCAGCAGTCGCGGTTTGGTGAACACCGGGGAGCTGTTTTTT. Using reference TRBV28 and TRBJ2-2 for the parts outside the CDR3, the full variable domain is DVKVTQSSRYLVKRTGEKVFLECVQDMDHENMFWYRQDPGLGLRLIYFSYDVKMKEKGDIPEGYSVSREKKERFSLILESASTNQTSMYLCASSRGLVNTGELFFGEGSRLTVL.

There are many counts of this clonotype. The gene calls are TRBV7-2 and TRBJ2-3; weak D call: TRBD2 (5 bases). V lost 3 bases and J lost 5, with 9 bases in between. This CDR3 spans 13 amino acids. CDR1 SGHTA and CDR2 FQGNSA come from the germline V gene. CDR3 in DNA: TGTGCCAGCAGCTTTGCCGGGGTAGATACGCAGTATTTT. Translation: CASSFAGVDTQYF.